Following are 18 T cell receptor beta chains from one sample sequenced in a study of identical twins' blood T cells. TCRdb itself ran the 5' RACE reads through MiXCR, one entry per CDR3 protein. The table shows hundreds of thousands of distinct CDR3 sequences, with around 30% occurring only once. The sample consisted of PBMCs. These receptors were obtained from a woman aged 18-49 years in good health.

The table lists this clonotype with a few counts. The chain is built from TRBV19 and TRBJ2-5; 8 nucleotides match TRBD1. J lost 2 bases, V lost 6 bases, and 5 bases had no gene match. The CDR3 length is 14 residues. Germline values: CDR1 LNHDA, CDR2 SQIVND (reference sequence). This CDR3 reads CASSQWDRQETQYF. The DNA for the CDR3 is TGTGCCAGTAGCCAATGGGACAGGCAAGAGACCCAGTACTTC. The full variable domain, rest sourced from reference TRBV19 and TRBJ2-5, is DGGITQSPKYLFRKEGQNVTLSCEQNLNHDAMYWYRQDPGQGLRLIYYSQIVNDFQKGDIAEGYSVSREKKESFPLTVTSAQKNPTAFYLCASSQWDRQETQYFGPGTRLLVL.

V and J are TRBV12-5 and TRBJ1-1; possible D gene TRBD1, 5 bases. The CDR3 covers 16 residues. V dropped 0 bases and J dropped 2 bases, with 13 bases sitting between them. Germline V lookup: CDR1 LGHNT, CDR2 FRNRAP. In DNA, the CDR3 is TGTGCTAGTGGTTTGGTACTTGGGGGGGGTAACACTGAAGCTTTCTTT. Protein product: CASGLVLGGGNTEAFF.

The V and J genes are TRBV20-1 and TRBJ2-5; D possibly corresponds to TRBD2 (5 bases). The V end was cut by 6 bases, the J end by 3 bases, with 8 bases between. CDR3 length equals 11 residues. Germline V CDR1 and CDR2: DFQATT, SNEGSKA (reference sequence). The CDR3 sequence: CSAPREETQYF. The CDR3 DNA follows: TGCAGTGCCCCGAGGGAAGAGACCCAGTACTTC.

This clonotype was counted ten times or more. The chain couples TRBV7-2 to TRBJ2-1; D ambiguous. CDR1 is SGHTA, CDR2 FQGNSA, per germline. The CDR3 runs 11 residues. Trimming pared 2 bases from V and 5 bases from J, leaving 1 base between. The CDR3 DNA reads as TGTGCCAGCAGCTTAAACAATGAGCAGTTCTTC. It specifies CASSLNNEQFF.

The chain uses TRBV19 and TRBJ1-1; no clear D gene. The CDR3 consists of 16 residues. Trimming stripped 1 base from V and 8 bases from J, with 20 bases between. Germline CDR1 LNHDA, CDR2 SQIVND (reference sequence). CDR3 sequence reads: CASSIGYLGLEYEAFF. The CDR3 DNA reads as TGTGCCAGTAGTATAGGGTATTTAGGGCTGGAGTACGAAGCTTTCTTT.

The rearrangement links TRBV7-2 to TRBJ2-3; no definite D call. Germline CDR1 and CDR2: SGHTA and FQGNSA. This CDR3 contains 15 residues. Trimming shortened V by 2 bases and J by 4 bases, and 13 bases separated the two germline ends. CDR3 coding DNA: TGTGCCAGCAGCTTAATTAGTGGTGGGGCAGATACGCAGTATTTT. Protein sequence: CASSLISGGADTQYF.

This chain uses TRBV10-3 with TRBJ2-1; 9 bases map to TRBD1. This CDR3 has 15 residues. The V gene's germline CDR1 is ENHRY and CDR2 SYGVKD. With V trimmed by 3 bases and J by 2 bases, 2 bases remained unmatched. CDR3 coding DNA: TGTGCCATCAGTGACCGGGACAGGGCCTACAATGAGCAGTTCTTC. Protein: CAISDRDRAYNEQFF.

CDR3 sequence (DNA): TGCAGTGCTGCCCGGGGCCCAGGGCCCCAGCATTTT. This encodes CSAARGPGPQHF. The chain is built from TRBV20-1 and TRBJ1-5, with TRBD1 as a possible D gene (5 bases). The germline CDR1 and CDR2 sequences are DFQATT and SNEGSKA (reference sequence). The CDR3 is 12 residues long. The V end was cut by 5 bases, the J end by 9 bases, with 14 bases between.

The CDR3 reads CSARPRQGPTGELFF. For the CDR3, the DNA is TGCAGTGCTAGACCCCGACAGGGTCCTACCGGGGAGCTGTTTTTT. The chain joins TRBV20-1 to TRBJ2-2, with 7 positions matching TRBD1. Germline trimming cut 2 bases from V and 5 bases from J; bases unmatched to any gene: 8. This CDR3 region has 15 residues. Germline-derived CDR1 and CDR2 are DFQATT and SNEGSKA (reference sequence).

The CDR3 nucleotides read TGCAGTGCTAGAGTAGGGCAGGATGGTTCACCCCTCCACTTT. Residues: CSARVGQDGSPLHF. The chain carries TRBV20-1 and TRBJ1-6; D ambiguous. Trimming took off 1 base at V and 9 bases at J, with 13 bases between the two ends. This CDR3 is built from 14 residues. The germline gives CDR1 DFQATT, CDR2 SNEGSKA (reference sequence).

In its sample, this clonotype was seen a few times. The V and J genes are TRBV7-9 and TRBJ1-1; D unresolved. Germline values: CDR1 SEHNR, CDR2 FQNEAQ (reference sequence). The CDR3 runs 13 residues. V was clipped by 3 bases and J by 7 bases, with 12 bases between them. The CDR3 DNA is TGTGCCAGCAGCTTTGGCAGGCCCGTTGAAGCTTTCTTT. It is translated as CASSFGRPVEAFF.

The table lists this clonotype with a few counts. The CDR3 nucleotides read TGCAGCGTTGCCCTTTTTACAGGGGGCCTAGAATTGAACACCGGGGAGCTGTTTTTT. This gives the protein CSVALFTGGLELNTGELFF. The rearrangement uses TRBV29-1 and TRBJ2-2, with 9 bases fitting TRBD1. CDR3 length: 19 residues. The trim removed 4 bases at V and 1 base at J, leaving 16 bases unmatched. Germline V gene sequence: CDR1 SQVTM, CDR2 ANQGSEA.

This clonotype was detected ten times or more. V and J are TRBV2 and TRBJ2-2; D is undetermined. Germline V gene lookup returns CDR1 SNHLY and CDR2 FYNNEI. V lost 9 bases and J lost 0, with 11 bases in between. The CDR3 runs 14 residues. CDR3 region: CASGVQSNTGELFF. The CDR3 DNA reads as TGTGCCAGTGGGGTACAATCGAACACCGGGGAGCTGTTTTTT.

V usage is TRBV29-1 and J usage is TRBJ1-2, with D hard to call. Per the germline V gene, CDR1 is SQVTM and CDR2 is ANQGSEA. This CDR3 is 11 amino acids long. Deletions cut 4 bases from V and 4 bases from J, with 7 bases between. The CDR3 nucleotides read TGCAGCGTTGTTCAGCTCTATGGCTACACCTTC. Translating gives CSVVQLYGYTF.

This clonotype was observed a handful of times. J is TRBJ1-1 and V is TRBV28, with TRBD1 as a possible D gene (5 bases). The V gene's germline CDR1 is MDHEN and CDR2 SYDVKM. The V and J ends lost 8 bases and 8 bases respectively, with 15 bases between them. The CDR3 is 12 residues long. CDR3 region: CASLGGNWEAFF. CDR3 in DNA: TGTGCCAGCCTGGGGGGGAACTGGGAAGCTTTCTTT.

The CDR3 bases are TGTGCCAGCAGCCCAAAGGTTTTGGGGGACAGACCAAACACTGAAGCTTTCTTT. It codes for CASSPKVLGDRPNTEAFF. J is TRBJ1-1 and V is TRBV11-2; 7 bases agree with TRBD1. The CDR3 spans 18 residues. V gave up 5 bases and J gave up 2 bases; unmatched junction bases: 17. The germline gives CDR1 SGHAT, CDR2 FQNNGV.

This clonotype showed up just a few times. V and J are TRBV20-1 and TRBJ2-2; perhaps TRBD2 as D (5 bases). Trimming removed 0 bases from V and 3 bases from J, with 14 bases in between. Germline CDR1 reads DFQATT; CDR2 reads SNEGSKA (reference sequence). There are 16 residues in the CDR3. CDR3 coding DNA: TGCAGTGCTAGAGATCGCCTAGCTGAGTACACCGGGGAGCTGTTTTTT. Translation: CSARDRLAEYTGELFF.

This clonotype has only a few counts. This CDR3 reads CSASSGGDTQYF. As DNA, the CDR3 is TGCAGTGCTAGTAGCGGCGGGGATACGCAGTATTTT. The chain joins TRBV20-1 to TRBJ2-3; possibly TRBD2 for D (6 bases). Germline V gene data show CDR1 as DFQATT and CDR2 as SNEGSKA (reference sequence). Deletions cut 3 bases from V and 6 bases from J, with 10 bases between. This CDR3 is 12 amino acids long.